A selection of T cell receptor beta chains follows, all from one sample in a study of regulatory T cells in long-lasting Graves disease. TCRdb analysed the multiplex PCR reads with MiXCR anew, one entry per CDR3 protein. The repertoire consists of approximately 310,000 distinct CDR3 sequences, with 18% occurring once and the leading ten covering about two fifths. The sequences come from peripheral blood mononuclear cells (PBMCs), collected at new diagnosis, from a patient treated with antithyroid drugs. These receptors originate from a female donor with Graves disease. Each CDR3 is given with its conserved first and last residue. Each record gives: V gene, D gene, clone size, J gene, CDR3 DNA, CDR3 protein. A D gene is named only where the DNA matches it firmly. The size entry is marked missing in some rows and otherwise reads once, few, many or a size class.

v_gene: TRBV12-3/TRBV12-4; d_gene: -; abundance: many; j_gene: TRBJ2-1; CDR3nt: TGTGCCAGCACCTCCCTCCGGGGGCAGTGGGTGGGAGATGAGCAGTTCTTC; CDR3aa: CASTSLRGQWVGDEQFF
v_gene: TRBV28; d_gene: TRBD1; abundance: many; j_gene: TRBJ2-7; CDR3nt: TGTGCCAGCAGTTTAAACCCACAGGGGAACTACGAGCAGTACTTC; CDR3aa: CASSLNPQGNYEQYF
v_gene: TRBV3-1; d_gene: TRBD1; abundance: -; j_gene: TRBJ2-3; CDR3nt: TGTGCCAGCAGCCGAGGGACAGGGGGCCAGAGGGATACGCAGTATTTT; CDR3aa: CASSRGTGGQRDTQYF
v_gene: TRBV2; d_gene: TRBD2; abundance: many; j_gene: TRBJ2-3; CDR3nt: TGTGCCAGCAGTCCGGGCGGGAGTCGCCAACAAGATACGCAGTATTTT; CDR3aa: CASSPGGSRQQDTQYF
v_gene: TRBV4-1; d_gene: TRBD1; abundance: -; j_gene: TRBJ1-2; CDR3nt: TGCGCCAGCAGCCACGCGACAGGGGCCCCCCGGGCTGGCGGCTACACCTTC; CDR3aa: CASSHATGAPRAGGYTF
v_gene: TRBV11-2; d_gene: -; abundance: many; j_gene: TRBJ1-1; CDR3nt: TGTGCCAGCAGCCGAGACTACAGGGATAAAGCTTTCTTT; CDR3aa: CASSRDYRDKAFF
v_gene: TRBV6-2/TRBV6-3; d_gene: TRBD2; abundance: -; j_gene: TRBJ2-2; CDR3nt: TGTGCCATCCGACTAGCGGGTTCTACCGGGGAGCTGTTTTTT; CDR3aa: CAIRLAGSTGELFF
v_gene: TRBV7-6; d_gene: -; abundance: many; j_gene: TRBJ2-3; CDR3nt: TGTGCCAGCAGCTTAGATAGTAGGGATACGCAGTATTTT; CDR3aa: CASSLDSRDTQYF
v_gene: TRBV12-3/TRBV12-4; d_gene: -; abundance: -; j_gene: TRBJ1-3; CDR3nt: TGTGCCAGCAGTCCCCCGAGAGTATCCGGAAACACCATATATTTT; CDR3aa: CASSPPRVSGNTIYF
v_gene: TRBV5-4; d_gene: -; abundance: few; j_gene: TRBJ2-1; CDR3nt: TGTGCCAGCAGCTTGGTAGTTGGACACAATGAGCAGTTCTTC; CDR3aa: CASSLVVGHNEQFF
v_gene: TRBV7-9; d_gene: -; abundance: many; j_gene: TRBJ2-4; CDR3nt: TGTGCCAGCAGCTACCGCCAAGGAGGGGGTCACATTCAGTACTTC; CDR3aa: CASSYRQGGGHIQYF
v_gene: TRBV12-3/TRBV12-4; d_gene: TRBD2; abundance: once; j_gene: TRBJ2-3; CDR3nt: TGTGCCAGCAGTTTTAGGTCTAGCGGGATCACAGATACGCAGTATTTT; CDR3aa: CASSFRSSGITDTQYF
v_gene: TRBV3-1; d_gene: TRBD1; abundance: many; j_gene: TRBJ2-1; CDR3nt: TGTGCCAGCAGACATACCGACAGGGACAATGAGCAGTTCTTC; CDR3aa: CASRHTDRDNEQFF
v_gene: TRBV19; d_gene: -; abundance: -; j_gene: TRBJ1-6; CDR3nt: TGTGCCAGTACCAAGGGTAACTCCTATAATTCACCCCTCCACTTT; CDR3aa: CASTKGNSYNSPLHF
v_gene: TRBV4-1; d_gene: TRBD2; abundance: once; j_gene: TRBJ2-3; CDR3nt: TGCGCCAGCAGCCGATCCGCGGCGCTAGCGGTTTCAGATACGCAGTATTTT; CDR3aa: CASSRSAALAVSDTQYF
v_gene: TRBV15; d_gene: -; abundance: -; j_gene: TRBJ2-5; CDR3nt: TGTGCCACCAGCAGAGATCTTGGAGGGTACGACCGGTACTTC; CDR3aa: CATSRDLGGYDRYF
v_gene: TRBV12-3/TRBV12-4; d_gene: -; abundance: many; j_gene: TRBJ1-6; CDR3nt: TGTGCCAGCAGCCTAAATCCGGTTATAGGTTCACCCCTCCACTTT; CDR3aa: CASSLNPVIGSPLHF
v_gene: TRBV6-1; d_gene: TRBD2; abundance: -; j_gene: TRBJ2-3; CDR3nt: TGTGCCAGCATGAGGGTTAGCGGGAGGGGCACAGATACGCAGTATTTT; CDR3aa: CASMRVSGRGTDTQYF
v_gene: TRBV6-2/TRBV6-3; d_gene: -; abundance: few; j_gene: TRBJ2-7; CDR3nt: TGTGCCAGCAGTAGTAGTCTGCAGTACTTC; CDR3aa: CASSSSLQYF
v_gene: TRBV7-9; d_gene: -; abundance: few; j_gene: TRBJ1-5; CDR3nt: TGTGCCAGCAGCTTCAGGGACCAGCCCCAGCATTTT; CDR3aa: CASSFRDQPQHF
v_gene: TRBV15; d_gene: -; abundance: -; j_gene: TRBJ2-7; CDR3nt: TGTGCCACCAGCACCAGACTTACGCAGCAGTACTTC; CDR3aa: CATSTRLTQQYF
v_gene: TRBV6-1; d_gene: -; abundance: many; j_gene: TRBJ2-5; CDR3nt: TGTGCCAGCAGTGAAGACAGACAAGAGACCCAGTACTTC; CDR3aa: CASSEDRQETQYF
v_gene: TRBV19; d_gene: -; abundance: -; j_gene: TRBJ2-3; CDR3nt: TGTGCCAGTAGCCCGTTGGACACAGATACGCAGTATTTT; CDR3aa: CASSPLDTDTQYF
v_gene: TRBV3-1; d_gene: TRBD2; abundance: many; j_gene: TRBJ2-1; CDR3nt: TGTGCCAGCAGCCGTATAACTAGCGGGAGGGCCAATGAGCAGTTCTTC; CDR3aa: CASSRITSGRANEQFF
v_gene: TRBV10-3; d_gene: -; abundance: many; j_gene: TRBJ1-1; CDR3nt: TGTGCCATCAGTGACTTGAGCACTGAAGCTTTCTTT; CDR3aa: CAISDLSTEAFF
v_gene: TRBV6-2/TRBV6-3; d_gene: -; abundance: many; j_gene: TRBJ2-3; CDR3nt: TGTGCCAGCAGTTACGCGGAGGGCACAGATACGCAGTATTTT; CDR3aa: CASSYAEGTDTQYF
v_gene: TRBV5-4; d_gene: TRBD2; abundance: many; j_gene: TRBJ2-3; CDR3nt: TGTGCCAGCAGCTCGGGGACTAGCGGGAGTGATACGCAGTATTTT; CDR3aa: CASSSGTSGSDTQYF
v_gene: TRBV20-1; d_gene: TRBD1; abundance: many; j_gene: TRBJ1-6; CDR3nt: TGCAGTGCTAAGGACAGGGGGCATGTTAATTCACCCCTCCACTTT; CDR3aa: CSAKDRGHVNSPLHF
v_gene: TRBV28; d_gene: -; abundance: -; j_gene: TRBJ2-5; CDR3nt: TGTGCCAGCAGTTTATTCCCGTGGGGAGAGACCCAGTACTTC; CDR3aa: CASSLFPWGETQYF
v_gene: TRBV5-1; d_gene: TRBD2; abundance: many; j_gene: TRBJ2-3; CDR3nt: TGCGCCAGCCGAAGCTTAGTCCTCCTAGCGGACTCTAGCACAGATACGCAGTATTTT; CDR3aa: CASRSLVLLADSSTDTQYF
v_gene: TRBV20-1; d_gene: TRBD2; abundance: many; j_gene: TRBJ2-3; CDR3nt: TGCAGTGCTAGAGCCCTAGCGGGAGCGGAAACAGATACGCAGTATTTT; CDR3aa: CSARALAGAETDTQYF
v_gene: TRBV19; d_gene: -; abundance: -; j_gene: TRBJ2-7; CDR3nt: TGTGCCAGTACCCCCGCGTTCGGGCCGAGCTCCTACGAGCAGTACTTC; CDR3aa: CASTPAFGPSSYEQYF
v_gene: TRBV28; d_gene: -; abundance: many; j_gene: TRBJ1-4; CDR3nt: TGTGCCAGCAGTTTTGGGCTCCAGATAGGAGAAAAACTGTTTTTT; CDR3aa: CASSFGLQIGEKLFF
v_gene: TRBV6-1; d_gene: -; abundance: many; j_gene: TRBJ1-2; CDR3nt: TGTGCCAGCGGACTGCATCAGGGACGCTACACCTTC; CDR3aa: CASGLHQGRYTF
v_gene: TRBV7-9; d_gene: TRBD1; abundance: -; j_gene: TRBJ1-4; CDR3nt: TGTGCCAGCAGCTTAGAAGGAGGGGGCGATGAAAAACTGTTTTTT; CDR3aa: CASSLEGGGDEKLFF
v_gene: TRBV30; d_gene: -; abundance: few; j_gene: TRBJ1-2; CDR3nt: TGTGCCTGGAGTTATGGGGGACTGCTGGAAGGCTACACCTTC; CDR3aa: CAWSYGGLLEGYTF
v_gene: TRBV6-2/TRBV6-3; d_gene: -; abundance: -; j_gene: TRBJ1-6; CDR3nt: TGTGCCAGCAGTTACTCGAGCAGCTCCTCCTTCGGTGGTTCAGACCTCCACTTT; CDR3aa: CASSYSSSSSFGGSDLHF
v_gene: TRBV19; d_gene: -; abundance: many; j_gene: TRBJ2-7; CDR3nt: TGTGCCAGTAACCTAAAAGGCGGCGAGCAGTACTTC; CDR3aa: CASNLKGGEQYF
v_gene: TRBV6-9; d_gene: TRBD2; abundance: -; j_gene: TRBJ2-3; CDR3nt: TGTGCCAGCAGTTTCCGGGACTACACTCCTAGCACAGATACGCAGTATTTT; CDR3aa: CASSFRDYTPSTDTQYF
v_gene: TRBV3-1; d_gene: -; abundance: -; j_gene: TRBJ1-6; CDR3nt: TGTGCCAGCAGCCAGGGCATCGGGAATTCACCCCTCCACTTT; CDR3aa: CASSQGIGNSPLHF
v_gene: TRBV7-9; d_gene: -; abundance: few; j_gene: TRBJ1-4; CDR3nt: TGTGCCAGCAGCCCCCCGACGGCCGAAAAACTGTTTTTT; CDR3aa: CASSPPTAEKLFF
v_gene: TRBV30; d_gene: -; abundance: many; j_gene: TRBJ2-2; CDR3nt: TGTGCCTGGAGTTCGAACACCGGGGAGCTGTTTTTT; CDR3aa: CAWSSNTGELFF
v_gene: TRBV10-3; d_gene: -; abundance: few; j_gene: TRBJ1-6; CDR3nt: TGTGCCATCAGTGTCAGGCAGGGATATAATTCACCCCTCCACTTT; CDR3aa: CAISVRQGYNSPLHF
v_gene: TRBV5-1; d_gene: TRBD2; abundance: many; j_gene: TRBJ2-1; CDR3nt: TGCGCCAGCAGCCCTGGGACTAGCGGGAGGGCCGTCCACAATGAGCAGTTCTTC; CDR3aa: CASSPGTSGRAVHNEQFF
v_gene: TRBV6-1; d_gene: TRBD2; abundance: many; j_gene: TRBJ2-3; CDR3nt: TGTGCCAGCAGTCGGCGGGGGGGCCACACAGATACGCAGTATTTT; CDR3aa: CASSRRGGHTDTQYF
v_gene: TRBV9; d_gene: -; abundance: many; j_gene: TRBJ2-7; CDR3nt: TGTGCCAGCAGCGTAGACGGCTACCCCTACGAGCAGTACTTC; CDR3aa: CASSVDGYPYEQYF
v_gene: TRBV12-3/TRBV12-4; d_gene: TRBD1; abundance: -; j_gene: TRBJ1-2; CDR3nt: TGTGCCAGCAGTTTGGGGGACAGGGTAAACTATGGCTACACCTTC; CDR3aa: CASSLGDRVNYGYTF
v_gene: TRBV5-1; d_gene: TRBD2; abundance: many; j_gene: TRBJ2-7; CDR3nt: TGCGCCAGCAGCTTGCTACTAGCGGGATCCGAGCAGTACTTC; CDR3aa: CASSLLLAGSEQYF
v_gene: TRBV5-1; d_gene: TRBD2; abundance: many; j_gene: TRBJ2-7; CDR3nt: TGCGCCAGCAGCGTATCGGGACTAGCGGGAGCCTACGAGCAGTACTTC; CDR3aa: CASSVSGLAGAYEQYF
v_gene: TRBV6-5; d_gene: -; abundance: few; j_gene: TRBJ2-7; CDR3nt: TGTGCCAGCAGTTACGATACGAGTGGCTACGAGCAGTACTTC; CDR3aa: CASSYDTSGYEQYF
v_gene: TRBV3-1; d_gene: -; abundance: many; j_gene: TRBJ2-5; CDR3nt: TGTGCCAGCAGCCAAGATAAGGTAGCGACGCAGACCCAGTACTTC; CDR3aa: CASSQDKVATQTQYF
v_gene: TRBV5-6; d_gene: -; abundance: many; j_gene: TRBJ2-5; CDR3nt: TGTGCCAGCAGCTTGGAGGCGTACCAAGAGACCCAGTACTTC; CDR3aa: CASSLEAYQETQYF
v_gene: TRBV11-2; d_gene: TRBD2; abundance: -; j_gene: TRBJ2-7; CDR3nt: TGTGCCAGCAGCTTCCTCACTAGCGGGATCTACGAGCAGTACTTC; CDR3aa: CASSFLTSGIYEQYF
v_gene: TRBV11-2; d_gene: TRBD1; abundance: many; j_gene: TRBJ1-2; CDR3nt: TGTGCCAGCAGCCTCCAGGGACAGGGGGGGAACTATGGCTACACCTTC; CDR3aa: CASSLQGQGGNYGYTF
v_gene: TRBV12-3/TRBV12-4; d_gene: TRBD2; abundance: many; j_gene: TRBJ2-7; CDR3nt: TGTGCCAGCAGGGCTCCGGGACTAGCGGGAAGAGAGCAGTACTTC; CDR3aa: CASRAPGLAGREQYF
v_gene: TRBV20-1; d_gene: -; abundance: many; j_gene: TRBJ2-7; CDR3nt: TGCAGTGCCAGCCCGGATTCCTACGAGCAGTACTTC; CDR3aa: CSASPDSYEQYF
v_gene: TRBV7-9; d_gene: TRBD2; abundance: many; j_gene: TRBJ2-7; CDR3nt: TGTGCCAGCAGCTTAGTCGGGGGAGGGGCCTACGAGCAGTACTTC; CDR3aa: CASSLVGGGAYEQYF
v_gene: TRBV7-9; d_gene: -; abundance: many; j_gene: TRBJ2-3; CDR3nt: TGTGCCAGCAGCGACGTTCGGGGCACAGATACGCAGTATTTT; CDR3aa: CASSDVRGTDTQYF
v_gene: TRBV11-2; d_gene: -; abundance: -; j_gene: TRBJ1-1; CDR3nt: TGTGCCAGCAGCTTAGTAGAGAACACTGAAGCTTTCTTT; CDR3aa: CASSLVENTEAFF
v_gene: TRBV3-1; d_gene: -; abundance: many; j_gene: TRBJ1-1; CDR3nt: TGTGCCAGCCGCCTCTTAGGGGCTCCTGAAGCTTTCTTT; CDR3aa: CASRLLGAPEAFF